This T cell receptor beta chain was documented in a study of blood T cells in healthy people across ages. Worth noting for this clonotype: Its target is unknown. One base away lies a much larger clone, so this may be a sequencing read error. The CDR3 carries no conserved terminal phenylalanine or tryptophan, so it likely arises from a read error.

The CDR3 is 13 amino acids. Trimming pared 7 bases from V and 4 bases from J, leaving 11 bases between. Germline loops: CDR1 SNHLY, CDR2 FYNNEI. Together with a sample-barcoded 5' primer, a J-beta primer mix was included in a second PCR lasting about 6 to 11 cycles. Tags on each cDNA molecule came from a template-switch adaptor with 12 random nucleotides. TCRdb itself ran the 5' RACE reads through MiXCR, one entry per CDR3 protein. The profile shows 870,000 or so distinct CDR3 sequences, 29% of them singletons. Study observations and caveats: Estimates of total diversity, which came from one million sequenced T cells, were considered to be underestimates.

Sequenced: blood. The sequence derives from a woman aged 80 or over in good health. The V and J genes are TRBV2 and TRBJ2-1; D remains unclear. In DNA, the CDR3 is TGTGCCAGCAAAACTTTCGCTTACAATGAGCAGTTCGTC. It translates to CASKTFAYNEQFV.